The 9 T cell receptor beta chains below come from one sample, sequenced in a study of metastatic and nonmetastatic thyroid tumors. TCRdb used MiXCR to call clones anew from the PCR reads. This sample has tens of thousands of clones, with about 27% found just once. No patient had received any treatment before thyroid surgery. The source material was blood. The receptors originated from a male donor with papillary thyroid cancer or a benign thyroid nodule (not recorded which). Some clones in this sample may be carry-over from other donors' samples.

This chain uses TRBV9 with TRBJ1-2, with D unclear. The V gene's germline CDR1 is SGDLS and CDR2 YYNGEE. Between the trimmed V and J ends, which lost 4 bases and 0 bases, there was a span of 16 bases. The length of the CDR3 is 16 residues. The CDR3 nucleotides are TGTGCCAGCAGCCCCGAGCACGTAGAAGCTAACTATGGCTACACCTTC. Its translation: CASSPEHVEANYGYTF.

This clone was seen only a few times. This chain's CDR3 is CASSPYPGSSNYGYTF. The CDR3 coding sequence is TGTGCCAGCAGTCCTTACCCGGGATCATCTAACTATGGCTACACCTTC. V is TRBV6-1 and J is TRBJ1-2, with no clear D. With 5 bases removed from V and 0 bases from J, the gap between germline ends came to 16 bases. This CDR3 contains 16 residues. CDR1 and CDR2 (germline): MNHNS, SASEGT.

This clone was seen only a few times. This rearrangement joins TRBV12-3 or TRBV12-4 to TRBJ2-3; D is unclear. The CDR3 extends over 13 amino acids. Between the trimmed V and J ends, which lost 5 bases and 6 bases, there was a span of 12 bases. CDR3 sequence reads: CASSLRILDTQYF. As DNA, the CDR3 is TGTGCCAGCAGTCTACGAATATTGGATACGCAGTATTTT.

The V call is TRBV20-1, the J call TRBJ1-4; 7 positions match TRBD1. CDR1 DFQATT and CDR2 SNEGSKA come from the germline V gene (reference sequence). CDR3 length: 13 residues. Losses at the gene ends were 3 bases for V and 6 bases for J; bases not matched to a gene: 4. CDR3 bases: TGCAGTGCTAGGGTGCAGGGGGATGAAAAACTGTTTTTT. Encoded protein: CSARVQGDEKLFF.

CDR3 coding DNA: TGCAGTGTCCTAGCGGACCCAAGCTCCTACGAGCAGTACTTC. Protein product: CSVLADPSSYEQYF. The chain links TRBV20-1 to TRBJ2-7, with 7 bases lining up with TRBD2. There are 14 residues in the CDR3. CDR1 DFQATT and CDR2 SNEGSKA come from the germline V gene (reference sequence). V shed 7 bases, J shed 0 bases, and the junction held 9 bases outside the gene matches.

This clone appeared a few times. CDR3 sequence (DNA): TGTGCCAGCAGAGGAGGGAGCTCCTACGAGCAGTACTTC. The encoded protein is CASRGGSSYEQYF. V and J are TRBV28 and TRBJ2-7, with a tentative D call TRBD2 (6 bases). The CDR3 has 13 residues. Germline lookup yields CDR1 MDHEN and CDR2 SYDVKM. The V gene lost 6 bases and the J gene lost 0 bases, with 9 bases spanning the gap.

This clone was counted at least ten times. The chain combines TRBV24-1 with TRBJ2-5, with D perhaps assigned TRBD1 or TRBD2 (5 bases each). V lost 4 bases and J lost 5, with 16 bases in between. This CDR3 is built from 15 residues. The V gene's germline CDR1 is KGHDR and CDR2 SFDVKD. DNA for the CDR3: TGTGCCACCAGTGACCAAGCATGGGGGATGGAGACCCAGTACTTC. As protein: CATSDQAWGMETQYF.

This clone was detected only a few times. The chain carries TRBV12-3 or TRBV12-4 and TRBJ1-5, with D possibly TRBD1 on 6 matching bases. This CDR3 region has 15 residues. Deletions cut 2 bases from V and 3 bases from J, with 11 bases between. The CDR3, as DNA: TGTGCCAGCAGTTTACAAGGGGGTGTCAATCAGCCCCAGCATTTT. It encodes CASSLQGGVNQPQHF.

The chain carries TRBV6-1 and TRBJ2-7; D could derive from TRBD1 or TRBD2 (5 bases each). V was pared by 6 bases and J by 1 base, with 19 bases between. There are 16 residues in the CDR3. Germline-derived CDR1 and CDR2 are MNHNS and SASEGT. Written as DNA, the CDR3 is TGTGCCAGCAGGGGCCCGTATGAGGGGCGGTCCTACGAGCAGTACTTC. Translation gives CASRGPYEGRSYEQYF.